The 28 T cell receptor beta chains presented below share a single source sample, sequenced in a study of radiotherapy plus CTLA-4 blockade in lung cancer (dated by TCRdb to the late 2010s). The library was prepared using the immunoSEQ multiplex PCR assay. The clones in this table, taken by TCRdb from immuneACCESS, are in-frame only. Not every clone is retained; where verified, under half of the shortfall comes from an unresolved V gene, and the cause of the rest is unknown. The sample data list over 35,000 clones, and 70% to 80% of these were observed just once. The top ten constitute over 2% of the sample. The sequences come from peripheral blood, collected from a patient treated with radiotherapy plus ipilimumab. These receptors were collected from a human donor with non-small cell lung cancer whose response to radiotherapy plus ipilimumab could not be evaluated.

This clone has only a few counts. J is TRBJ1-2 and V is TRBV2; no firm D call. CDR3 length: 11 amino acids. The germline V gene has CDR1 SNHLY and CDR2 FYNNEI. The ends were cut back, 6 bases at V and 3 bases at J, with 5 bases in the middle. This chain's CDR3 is CASRRDYGYTF. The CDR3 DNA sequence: TGTGCCAGCAGAAGAGACTATGGCTACACCTTC.

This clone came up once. CDR3 loop: CASSVEGLQETQYF. In DNA form, the CDR3 reads TGTGCCAGCAGCGTAGAAGGACTCCAAGAGACCCAGTACTTC. The chain is built from TRBV9 and TRBJ2-5; perhaps TRBD2 as D (5 bases). V lost 0 bases and J 1 base, leaving 7 bases between the germline ends. The CDR3 is 14 amino acids. Germline assignment: CDR1 SGDLS and CDR2 YYNGEE. Supplemented by reference TRBV9 and TRBJ2-5, the full variable domain reads DSGVTQTPKHLITATGQRVTLRCSPRSGDLSVYWYQQSLDQGLQFLIQYYNGEERAKGNILERFSAQQFPDLHSELNLSSLELGDSALYFCASSVEGLQETQYFGPGTRLLVL.

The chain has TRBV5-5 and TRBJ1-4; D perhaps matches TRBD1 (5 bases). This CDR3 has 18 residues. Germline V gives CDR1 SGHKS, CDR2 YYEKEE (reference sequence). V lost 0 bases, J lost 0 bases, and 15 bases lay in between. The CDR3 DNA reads TGTGCCAGCAGCTTGGGTCTCAGAGGAGGGGCAACTAATGAAAAACTGTTTTTT. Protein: CASSLGLRGGATNEKLFF.

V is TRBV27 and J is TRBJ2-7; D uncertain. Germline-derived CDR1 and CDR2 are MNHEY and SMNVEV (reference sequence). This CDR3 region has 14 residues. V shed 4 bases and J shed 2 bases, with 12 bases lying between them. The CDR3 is CASSSSRLTYEQYF. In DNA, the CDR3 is TGTGCCAGCAGTTCCTCCAGACTGACCTACGAGCAGTACTTC.

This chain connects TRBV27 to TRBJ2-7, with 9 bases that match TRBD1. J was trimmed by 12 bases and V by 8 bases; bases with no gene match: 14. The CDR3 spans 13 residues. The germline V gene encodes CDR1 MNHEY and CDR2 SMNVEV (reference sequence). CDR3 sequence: CASGTKGTGNRYF. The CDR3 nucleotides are TGTGCCAGCGGTACTAAAGGGACAGGGAATCGGTACTTC.

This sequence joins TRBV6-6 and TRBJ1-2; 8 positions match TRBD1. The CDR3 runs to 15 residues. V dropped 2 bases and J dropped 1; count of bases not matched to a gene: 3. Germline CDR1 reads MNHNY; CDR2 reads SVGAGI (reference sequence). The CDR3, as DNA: TGTGCCAGCAGTTACCCGGGACAGGTTAACTATGGCTACACCTTC. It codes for CASSYPGQVNYGYTF.

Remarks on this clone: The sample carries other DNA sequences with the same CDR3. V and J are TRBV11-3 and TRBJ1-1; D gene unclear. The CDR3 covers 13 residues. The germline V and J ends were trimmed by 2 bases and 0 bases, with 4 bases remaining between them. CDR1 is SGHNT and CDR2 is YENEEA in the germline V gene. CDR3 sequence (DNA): TGTGCCAGCAGCTTAACAATGAACACTGAAGCTTTCTTT. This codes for CASSLTMNTEAFF.

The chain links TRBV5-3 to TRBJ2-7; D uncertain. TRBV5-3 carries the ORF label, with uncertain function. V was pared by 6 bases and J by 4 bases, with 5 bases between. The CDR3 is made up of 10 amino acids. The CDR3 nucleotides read TGTGCCAGAATCAGTTACGAGCAGTACTTC. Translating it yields CARISYEQYF.

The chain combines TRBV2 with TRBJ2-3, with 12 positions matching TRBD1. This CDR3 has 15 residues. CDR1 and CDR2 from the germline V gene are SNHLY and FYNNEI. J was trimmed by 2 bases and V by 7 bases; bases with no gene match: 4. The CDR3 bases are TGTGCCAGCAAGGGACAGGGGGCGAACACAGATACGCAGTATTTT. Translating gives CASKGQGANTDTQYF. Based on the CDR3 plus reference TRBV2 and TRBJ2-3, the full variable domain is EPEVTQTPSHQVTQMGQEVILRCVPISNHLYFYWYRQILGQKVEFLVSFYNNEISEKSEIFDDQFSVERPDGSNFTLKIRSTKLEDSAMYFCASKGQGANTDTQYFGPGTRLTVL.

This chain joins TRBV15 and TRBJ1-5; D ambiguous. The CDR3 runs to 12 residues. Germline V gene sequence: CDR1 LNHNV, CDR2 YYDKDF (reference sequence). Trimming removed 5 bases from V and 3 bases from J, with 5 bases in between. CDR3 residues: CATSLPNQPQHF. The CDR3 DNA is TGTGCCACCAGCCTACCCAATCAGCCCCAGCATTTT.

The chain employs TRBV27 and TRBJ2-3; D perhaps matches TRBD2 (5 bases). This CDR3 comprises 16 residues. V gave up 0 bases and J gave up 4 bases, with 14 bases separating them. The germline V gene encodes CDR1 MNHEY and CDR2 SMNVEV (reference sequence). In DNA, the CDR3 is TGTGCCAGCAGTTTATCGAGTGGCGGGTGGGCAGATACGCAGTATTTT. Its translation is CASSLSSGGWADTQYF.

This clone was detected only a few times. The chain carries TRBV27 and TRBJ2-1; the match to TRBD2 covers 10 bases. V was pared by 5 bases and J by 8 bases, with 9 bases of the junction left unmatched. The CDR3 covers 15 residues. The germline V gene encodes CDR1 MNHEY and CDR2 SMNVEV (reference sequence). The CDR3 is CASSRAAGGPYEQFF. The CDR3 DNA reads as TGTGCCAGCAGTAGAGCAGCGGGGGGGCCCTATGAGCAGTTCTTC.

CDR3 nucleotides: TGTGCCAGCAGTATGAGCGGGGGGGCAGGGGATGAGCAGTTCTTC. Its protein is CASSMSGGAGDEQFF. This chain links TRBV27 with TRBJ2-1; 10 bases line up with TRBD2. V trimming: 5 bases; J trimming: 8 bases; junction bases outside the gene matches: 9. This CDR3 contains 15 residues. Germline V lookup: CDR1 MNHEY, CDR2 SMNVEV (reference sequence).

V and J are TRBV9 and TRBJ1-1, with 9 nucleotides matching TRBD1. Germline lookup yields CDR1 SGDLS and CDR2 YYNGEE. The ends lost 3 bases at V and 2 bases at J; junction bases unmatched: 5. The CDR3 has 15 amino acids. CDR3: CASSGQQGANTEAFF. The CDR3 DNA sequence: TGTGCCAGCAGCGGTCAACAGGGGGCAAACACTGAAGCTTTCTTT.

CDR3 sequence (DNA): TGTGCCAGCACCCTGCGGGGAAGCTATGGCTACACCTTC. Translating gives CASTLRGSYGYTF. The rearrangement links TRBV6-5 to TRBJ1-2; the D is unclear. From germline, CDR1 is MNHEY and CDR2 SVGAGI. The CDR3 covers 13 residues. V lost 7 bases and J lost 4, with 13 bases in between.

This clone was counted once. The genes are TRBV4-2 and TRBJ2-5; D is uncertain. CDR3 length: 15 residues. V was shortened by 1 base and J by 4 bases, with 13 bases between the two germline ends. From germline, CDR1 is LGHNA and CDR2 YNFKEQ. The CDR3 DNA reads TGTGCCAGCAGCCAAGCTCCCCCCTTCGGAGAGACCCAGTACTTC. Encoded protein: CASSQAPPFGETQYF.

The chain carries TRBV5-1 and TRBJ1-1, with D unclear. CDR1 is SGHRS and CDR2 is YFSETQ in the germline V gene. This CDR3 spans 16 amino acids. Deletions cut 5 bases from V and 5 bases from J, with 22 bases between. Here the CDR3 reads CASRGISGEFGTEAFF. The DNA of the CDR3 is TGCGCCAGCAGGGGGATCAGCGGCGAATTTGGGACTGAAGCTTTCTTT.

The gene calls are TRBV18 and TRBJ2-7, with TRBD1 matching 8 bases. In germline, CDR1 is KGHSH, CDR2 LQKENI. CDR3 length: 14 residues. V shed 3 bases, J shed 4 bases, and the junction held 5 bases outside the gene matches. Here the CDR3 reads CASSPRQGSYEQYF. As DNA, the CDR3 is TGTGCCAGCTCACCCCGACAGGGGAGTTACGAGCAGTACTTC. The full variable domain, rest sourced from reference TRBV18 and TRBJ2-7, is NAGVMQNPRHLVRRRGQEARLRCSPMKGHSHVYWYRQLPEEGLKFMVYLQKENIIDESGMPKERFSAEFPKEGPSILRIQQVVRGDSAAYFCASSPRQGSYEQYFGPGTRLTVT.

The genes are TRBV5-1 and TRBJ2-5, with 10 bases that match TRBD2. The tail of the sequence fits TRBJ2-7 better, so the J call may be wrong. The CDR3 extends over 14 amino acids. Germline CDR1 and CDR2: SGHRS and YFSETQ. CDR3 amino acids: CASGSGLAPYEQYF. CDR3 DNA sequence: TGCGCCAGCGGCTCGGGACTAGCGCCCTACGAGCAGTACTTC.

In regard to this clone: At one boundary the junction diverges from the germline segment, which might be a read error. The DNA for the CDR3 is TGTCCTTTTCGAGGTAATCCACCCCTCCACTTT. This sequence encodes CPFRGNPPLHF. The chain carries TRBV9 and TRBJ1-6; D gene unclear. CDR1 and CDR2 (germline): SGDLS, YYNGEE. This CDR3 contains 11 residues. Supplemented by reference TRBV9 and TRBJ1-6, the full variable domain reads DSGVTQTPKHLITATGQRVTLRCSPRSGDLSVYWYQQSLDQGLQFLIQYYNGEERAKGNILERFSAQQFPDLHSELNLSSLELGDSALYFCPFRGNPPLHFGNGTRLTVT.

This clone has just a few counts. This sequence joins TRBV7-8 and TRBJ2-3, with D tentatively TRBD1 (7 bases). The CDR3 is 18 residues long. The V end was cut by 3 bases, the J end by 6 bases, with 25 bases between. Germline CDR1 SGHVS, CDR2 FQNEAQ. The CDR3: CASSFTVTGSGDWDTQYF. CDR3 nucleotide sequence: TGTGCCAGCAGCTTCACTGTGACAGGGTCGGGGGATTGGGATACGCAGTATTTT.

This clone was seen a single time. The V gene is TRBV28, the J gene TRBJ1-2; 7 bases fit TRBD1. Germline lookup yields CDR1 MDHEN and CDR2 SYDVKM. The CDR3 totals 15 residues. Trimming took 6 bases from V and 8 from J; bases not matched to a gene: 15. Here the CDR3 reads CASSTNRQGTGGYTF. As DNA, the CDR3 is TGTGCCAGCAGCACGAATCGACAGGGCACGGGGGGCTACACCTTC.

The CDR3 region has the DNA TGTGCCAGCAGCTTTAGTGGACAGGGGGATACGCAGTATTTT. Translation: CASSFSGQGDTQYF. The genes are TRBV5-4 and TRBJ2-3; 9 bases map to TRBD1. Germline CDR1 SGHNT, CDR2 YYREEE (reference sequence). V gave up 2 bases and J gave up 6 bases; unmatched junction bases: 4. CDR3 length: 14 amino acids.

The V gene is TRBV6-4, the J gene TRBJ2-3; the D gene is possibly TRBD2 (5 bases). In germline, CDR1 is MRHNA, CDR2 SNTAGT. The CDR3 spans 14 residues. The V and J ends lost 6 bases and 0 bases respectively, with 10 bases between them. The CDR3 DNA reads TGTGCCAGCAGCGCTGAGGGTAGCACAGATACGCAGTATTTT. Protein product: CASSAEGSTDTQYF.

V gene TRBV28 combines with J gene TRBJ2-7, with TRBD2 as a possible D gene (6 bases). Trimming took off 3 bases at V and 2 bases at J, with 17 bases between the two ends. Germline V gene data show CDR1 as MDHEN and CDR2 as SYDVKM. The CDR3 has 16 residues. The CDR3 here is CASSLLRGLPAYEQYF. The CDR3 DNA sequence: TGTGCCAGCAGTTTGCTGCGGGGACTTCCCGCCTACGAGCAGTACTTC.

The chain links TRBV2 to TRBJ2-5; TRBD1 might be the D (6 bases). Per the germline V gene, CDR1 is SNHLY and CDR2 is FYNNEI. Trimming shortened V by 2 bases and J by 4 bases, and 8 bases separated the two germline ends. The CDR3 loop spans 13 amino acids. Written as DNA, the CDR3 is TGTGCCAGCAGTGAACAGGGGCCAGAGACCCAGTACTTC. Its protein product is CASSEQGPETQYF.

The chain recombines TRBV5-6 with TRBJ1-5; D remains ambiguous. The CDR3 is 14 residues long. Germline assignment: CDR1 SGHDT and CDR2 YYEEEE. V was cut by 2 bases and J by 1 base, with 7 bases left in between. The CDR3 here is CASSLLGSNQPQHF. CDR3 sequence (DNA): TGTGCCAGCAGCTTATTGGGCAGCAATCAGCCCCAGCATTTT.

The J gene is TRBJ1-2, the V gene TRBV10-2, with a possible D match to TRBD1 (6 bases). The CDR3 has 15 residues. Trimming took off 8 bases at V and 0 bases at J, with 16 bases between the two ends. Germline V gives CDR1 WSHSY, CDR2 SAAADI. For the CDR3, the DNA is TGCGCCAGCGCTACCCGGGACATCGCTAACTATGGCTACACCTTC. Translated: CASATRDIANYGYTF.